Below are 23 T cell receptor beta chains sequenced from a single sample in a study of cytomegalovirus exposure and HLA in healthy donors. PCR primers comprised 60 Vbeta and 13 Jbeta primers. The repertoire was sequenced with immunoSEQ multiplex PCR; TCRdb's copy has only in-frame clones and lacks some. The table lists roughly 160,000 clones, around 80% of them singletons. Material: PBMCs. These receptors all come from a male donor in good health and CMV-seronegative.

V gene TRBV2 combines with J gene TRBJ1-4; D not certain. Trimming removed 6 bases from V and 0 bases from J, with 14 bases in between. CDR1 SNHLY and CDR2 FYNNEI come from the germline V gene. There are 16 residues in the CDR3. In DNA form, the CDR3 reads TGTGCCAGCAGCCCGTCGGGAACCACAACTAATGAAAAACTGTTTTTT. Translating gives CASSPSGTTTNEKLFF.

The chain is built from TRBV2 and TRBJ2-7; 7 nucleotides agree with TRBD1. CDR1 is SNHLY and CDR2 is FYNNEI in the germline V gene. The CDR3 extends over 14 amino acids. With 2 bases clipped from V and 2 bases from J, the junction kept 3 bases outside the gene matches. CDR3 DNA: TGTGCCAGCAGTGAATCGGGACAGACCTACGAGCAGTACTTC. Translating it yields CASSESGQTYEQYF.

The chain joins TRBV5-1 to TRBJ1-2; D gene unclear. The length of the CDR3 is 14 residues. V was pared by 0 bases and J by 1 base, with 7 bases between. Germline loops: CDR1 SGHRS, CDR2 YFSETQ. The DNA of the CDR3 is TGCGCCAGCAGCTTGGAAGGAGTTAACTATGGCTACACCTTC. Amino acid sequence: CASSLEGVNYGYTF.

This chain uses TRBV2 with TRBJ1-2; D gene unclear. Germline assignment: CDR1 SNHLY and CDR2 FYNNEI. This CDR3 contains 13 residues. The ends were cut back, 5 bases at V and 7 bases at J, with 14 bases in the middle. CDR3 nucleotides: TGTGCCAGCAGTTCCACAGTTGGAGGTGGCTACACCTTC. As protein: CASSSTVGGGYTF. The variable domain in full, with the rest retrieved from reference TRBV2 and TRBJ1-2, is EPEVTQTPSHQVTQMGQEVILRCVPISNHLYFYWYRQILGQKVEFLVSFYNNEISEKSEIFDDQFSVERPDGSNFTLKIRSTKLEDSAMYFCASSSTVGGGYTFGSGTRLTVV.

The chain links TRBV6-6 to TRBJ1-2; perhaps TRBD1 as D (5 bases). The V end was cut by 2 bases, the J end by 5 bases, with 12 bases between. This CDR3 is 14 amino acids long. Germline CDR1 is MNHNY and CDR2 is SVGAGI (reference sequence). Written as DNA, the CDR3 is TGTGCCAGCAGTTACGGGGACTTAGGTTATGGCTACACCTTC. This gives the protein CASSYGDLGYGYTF.

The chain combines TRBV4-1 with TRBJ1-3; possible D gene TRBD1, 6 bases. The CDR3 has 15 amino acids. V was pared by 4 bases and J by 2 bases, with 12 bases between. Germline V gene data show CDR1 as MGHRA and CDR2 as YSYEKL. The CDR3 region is CASSRQGLAGNTIYF. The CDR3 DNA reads TGCGCCAGCAGCCGGCAGGGGTTGGCTGGAAACACCATATATTTT.

The CDR3 reads CASSPYRQGYTF. CDR3 bases: TGTGCCAGCAGCCCCTACAGGCAAGGCTACACCTTC. V and J are TRBV5-6 and TRBJ1-2; perhaps TRBD1 as D (5 bases). Germline V gene sequence: CDR1 SGHDT, CDR2 YYEEEE. This CDR3 region has 12 residues. The germline V and J ends were trimmed by 4 bases and 8 bases, with 12 bases remaining between them.

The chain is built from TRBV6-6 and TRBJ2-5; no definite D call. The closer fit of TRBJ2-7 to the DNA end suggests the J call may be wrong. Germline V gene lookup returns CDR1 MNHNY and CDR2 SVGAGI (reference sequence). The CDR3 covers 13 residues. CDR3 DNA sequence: TGTGCCAGCAGTAGACAAGAAAACCCCGAGCAGTACTTC. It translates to CASSRQENPEQYF.

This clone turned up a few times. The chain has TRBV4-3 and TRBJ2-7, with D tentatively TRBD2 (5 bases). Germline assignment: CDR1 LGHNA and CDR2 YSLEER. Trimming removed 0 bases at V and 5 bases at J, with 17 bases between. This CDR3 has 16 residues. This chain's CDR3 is CASSQDVSWGEDEQYF. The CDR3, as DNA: TGCGCCAGCAGCCAAGATGTTAGTTGGGGAGAAGACGAGCAGTACTTC.

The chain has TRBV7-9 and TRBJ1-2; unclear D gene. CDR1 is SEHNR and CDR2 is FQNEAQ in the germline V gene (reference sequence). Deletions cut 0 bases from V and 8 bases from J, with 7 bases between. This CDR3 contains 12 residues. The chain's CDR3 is CASSLARGGYTF. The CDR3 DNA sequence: TGTGCCAGCAGCTTAGCGCGAGGCGGCTACACCTTC.

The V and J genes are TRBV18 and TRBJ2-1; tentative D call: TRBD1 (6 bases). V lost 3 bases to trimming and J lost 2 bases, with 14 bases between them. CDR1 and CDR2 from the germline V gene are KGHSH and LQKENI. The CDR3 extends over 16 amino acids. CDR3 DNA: TGTGCCAGCTCACCCGGCAGGGGCAATACCTACAATGAGCAGTTCTTC. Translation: CASSPGRGNTYNEQFF. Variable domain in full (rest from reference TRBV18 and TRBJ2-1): NAGVMQNPRHLVRRRGQEARLRCSPMKGHSHVYWYRQLPEEGLKFMVYLQKENIIDESGMPKERFSAEFPKEGPSILRIQQVVRGDSAAYFCASSPGRGNTYNEQFFGPGTRLTVL.

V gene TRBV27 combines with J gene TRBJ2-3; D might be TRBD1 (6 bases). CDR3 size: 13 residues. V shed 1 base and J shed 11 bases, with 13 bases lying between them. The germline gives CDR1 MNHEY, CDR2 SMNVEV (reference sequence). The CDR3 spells CASSLLGAEGQYF. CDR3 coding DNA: TGTGCCAGCAGTTTATTGGGGGCCGAGGGGCAGTATTTT.

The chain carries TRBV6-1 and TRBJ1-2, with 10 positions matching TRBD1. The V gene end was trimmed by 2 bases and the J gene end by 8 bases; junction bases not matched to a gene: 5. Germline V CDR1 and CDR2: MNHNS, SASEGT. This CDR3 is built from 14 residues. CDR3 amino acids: CASSERDRGGGYTF. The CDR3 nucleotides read TGTGCCAGCAGTGAAAGGGACAGGGGAGGCGGCTACACCTTC.

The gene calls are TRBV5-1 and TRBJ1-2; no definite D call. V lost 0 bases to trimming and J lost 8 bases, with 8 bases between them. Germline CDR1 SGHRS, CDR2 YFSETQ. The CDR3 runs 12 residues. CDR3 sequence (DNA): TGCGCCAGCAGCTTGGAATTAGAAGGCTACACCTTC. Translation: CASSLELEGYTF.

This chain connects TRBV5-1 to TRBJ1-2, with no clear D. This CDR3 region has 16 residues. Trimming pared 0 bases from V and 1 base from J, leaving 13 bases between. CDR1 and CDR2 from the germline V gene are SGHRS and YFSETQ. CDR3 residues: CASSLGGGRYNYGYTF. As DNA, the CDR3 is TGCGCCAGCAGCTTGGGAGGAGGACGGTATAACTATGGCTACACCTTC.

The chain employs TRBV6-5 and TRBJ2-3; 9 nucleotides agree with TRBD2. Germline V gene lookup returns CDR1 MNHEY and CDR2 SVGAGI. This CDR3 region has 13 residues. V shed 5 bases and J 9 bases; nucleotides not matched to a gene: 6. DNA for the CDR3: TGTGCCAGCAGTCCCCCCGGACTAGCGACGCAGTATTTT. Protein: CASSPPGLATQYF.

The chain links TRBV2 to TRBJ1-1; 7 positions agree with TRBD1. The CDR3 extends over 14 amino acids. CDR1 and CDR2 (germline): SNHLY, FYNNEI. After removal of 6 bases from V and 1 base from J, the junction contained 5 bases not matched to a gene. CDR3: CASRTGIQNTEAFF. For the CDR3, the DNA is TGTGCCAGCAGGACAGGGATTCAGAACACTGAAGCTTTCTTT.

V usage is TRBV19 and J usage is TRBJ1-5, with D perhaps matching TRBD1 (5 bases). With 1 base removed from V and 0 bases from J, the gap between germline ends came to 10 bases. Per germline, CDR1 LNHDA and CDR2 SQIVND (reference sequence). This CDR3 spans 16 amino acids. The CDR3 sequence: CASSIGQRYSNQPQHF. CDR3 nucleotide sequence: TGTGCCAGTAGTATAGGACAGAGATATAGCAATCAGCCCCAGCATTTT.

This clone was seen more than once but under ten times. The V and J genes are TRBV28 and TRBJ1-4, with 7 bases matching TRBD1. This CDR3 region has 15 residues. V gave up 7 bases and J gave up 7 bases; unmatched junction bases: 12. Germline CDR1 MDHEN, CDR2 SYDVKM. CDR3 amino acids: CASTPTGERREKLFF. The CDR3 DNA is TGTGCCAGCACTCCAACAGGGGAAAGGCGTGAAAAACTGTTTTTT.

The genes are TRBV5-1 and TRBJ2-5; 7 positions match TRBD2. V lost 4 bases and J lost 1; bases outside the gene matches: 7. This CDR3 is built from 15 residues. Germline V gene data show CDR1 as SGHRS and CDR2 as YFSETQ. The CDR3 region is CASSLLGGGQETQYF. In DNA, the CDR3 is TGCGCCAGCAGCCTCCTCGGCGGGGGCCAAGAGACCCAGTACTTC.

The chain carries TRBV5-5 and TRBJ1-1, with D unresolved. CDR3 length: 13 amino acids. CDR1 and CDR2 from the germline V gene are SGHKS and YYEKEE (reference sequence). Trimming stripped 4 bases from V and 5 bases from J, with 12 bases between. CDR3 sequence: CASSRGRGTEAFF. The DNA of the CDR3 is TGTGCCAGCAGCCGCGGGAGAGGGACTGAAGCTTTCTTT.

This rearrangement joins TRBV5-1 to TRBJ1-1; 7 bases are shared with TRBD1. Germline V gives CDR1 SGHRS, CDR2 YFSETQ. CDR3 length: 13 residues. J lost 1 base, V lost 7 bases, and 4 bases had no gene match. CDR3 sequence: CASGRQGNTEAFF. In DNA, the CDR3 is TGCGCCAGCGGACGACAGGGGAACACTGAAGCTTTCTTT.

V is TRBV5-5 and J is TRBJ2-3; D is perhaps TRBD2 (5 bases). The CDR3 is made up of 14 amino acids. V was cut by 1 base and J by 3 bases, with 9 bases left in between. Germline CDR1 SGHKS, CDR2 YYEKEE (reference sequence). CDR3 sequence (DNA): TGTGCCAGCAGCTTGCTCGAGGGTACAGATACGCAGTATTTT. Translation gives CASSLLEGTDTQYF.